These 6 T cell receptor beta chains share one sample of origin, sequenced in a study of CD8 T cells in ankylosing spondylitis. TCRdb passed the 5' RACE reads through MiXCR, listing each CDR3 protein once. The table lists 250,000 to 350,000 distinct CDR3 sequences, approximately 20% of them singletons. Sequencing used blood, either unsorted or a sorted T cell fraction (not recorded which). Source of these receptors: a male donor with ankylosing spondylitis or in good health (not recorded which).

The chain has TRBV5-1 and TRBJ2-5; TRBD1 matches at 7 bases. Looked up from germline, CDR1 is SGHRS and CDR2 is YFSETQ. The V and J ends lost 0 bases and 5 bases, in that order; junction bases with no gene match: 10. The CDR3 is 16 amino acids. CDR3 loop: CASSLEVTGLWETQYF. In DNA, the CDR3 is TGCGCCAGCAGCTTGGAAGTGACAGGGCTTTGGGAGACCCAGTACTTC.

CDR3 bases: TGTGCCAGCAGTGTAACCGGGACGGCAAATTCACCCCTCCACTTT. This sequence encodes CASSVTGTANSPLHF. The chain links TRBV25-1 to TRBJ1-6; a possible D gene is TRBD1 (5 bases). This CDR3 contains 15 residues. The germline V and J ends were trimmed by 4 bases and 7 bases, with 14 bases remaining between them. Germline V gene sequence: CDR1 MGHDK, CDR2 SYGVNS.

The chain joins TRBV14 to TRBJ2-3; 10 bases match TRBD2. Germline trimming cut 0 bases from V and 7 bases from J; bases unmatched to any gene: 10. Germline values: CDR1 SGHDN, CDR2 FVKESK. CDR3 size: 17 residues. CDR3 protein: CASSQDRGLTSGHTQYF. The CDR3 nucleotides read TGTGCCAGCAGCCAAGATCGAGGTTTGACTAGCGGGCATACGCAGTATTTT.

V is TRBV12-3 or TRBV12-4 and J is TRBJ1-1; 7 nucleotides agree with TRBD1. Trimming cost V 6 bases and J 5 bases; bases outside gene matches: 9. The CDR3 is 14 residues long. The CDR3: CASSRQGGKTEAFF. The CDR3 nucleotides read TGTGCCAGCAGCCGACAGGGTGGGAAAACTGAAGCTTTCTTT.

This clonotype was recorded a few times. The chain links TRBV5-1 to TRBJ2-2, with 11 nucleotides matching TRBD2. Germline V gives CDR1 SGHRS, CDR2 YFSETQ. The CDR3 runs to 16 residues. V trimming: 4 bases; J trimming: 7 bases; junction bases outside the gene matches: 9. The DNA of the CDR3 is TGCGCCAGCAGCAAACTAGCGGGAGAAAAGGTCGGGGAGCTGTTTTTT. This codes for CASSKLAGEKVGELFF.

This clonotype was seen only a few times. This chain links TRBV29-1 with TRBJ1-5; TRBD1 matches 7 bases. The CDR3 contains 13 residues. Germline assignment: CDR1 SQVTM and CDR2 ANQGSEA. The V and J ends lost 6 bases and 3 bases, in that order; junction bases with no gene match: 5. CDR3 in DNA: TGCAGCGTGGAACAGGGGCCCAATCAGCCCCAGCATTTT. This encodes CSVEQGPNQPQHF.